The 3 T cell receptor beta chains below come from one sample, sequenced in a study of blood T cells in healthy people across ages (dated by TCRdb to the mid-2010s). The protocol used for the library was 5' RACE. A second PCR of about 7 to 12 cycles was run with a J-beta primer mix and a sample-barcoded 5' primer. TCRdb reprocessing: public reads trimmed at Q25 with fastp, clones called with MiXCR, in-frame beta chains kept. Duplicate CDR3 protein sequences are folded into a single record with the most common DNA and genes. Recorded for this sample are around 1,800,000 distinct CDR3 sequences; about 39% of them occurred a single time. Roughly 24% of the sample lies in the top ten. The sample was blood. The origin of the receptors is a human donor in good health.

This clonotype has more than one count but fewer than ten. The chain recombines TRBV28 with TRBJ2-5; a weak D match, TRBD2 (6 bases). CDR1 and CDR2 from the germline V gene are MDHEN and SYDVKM. Trimming took off 3 bases at V and 4 bases at J, with 12 bases between the two ends. The length of the CDR3 is 14 residues. The CDR3, as DNA: TGTGCCAGCAGTTTGGGGGGTATGACAGAGACCCAGTACTTC. This codes for CASSLGGMTETQYF.

The chain has TRBV29-1 and TRBJ2-5; no reliable D call. The CDR3 consists of 14 residues. V was shortened by 1 base and J by 4 bases, with 13 bases between the two germline ends. The germline CDR1 and CDR2 sequences are SQVTM and ANQGSEA. Here the CDR3 DNA reads TGCAGCGTTGAAGGGACCGATCAAGGAGAGACCCAGTACTTC. This encodes CSVEGTDQGETQYF.

About this clonotype itself: A single base separates this from a much larger clone, so it may be a read error. The V and J genes are TRBV6-6 and TRBJ2-5; D is unresolved. The CDR3 is made up of 15 amino acids. V lost 3 bases to trimming and J lost 11 bases, with 22 bases between them. Per the germline V gene, CDR1 is MNHNY and CDR2 is SVGAGI (reference sequence). The CDR3 is CASSYLGTDAYGQYF. The CDR3 DNA sequence: TGTGCCAGCAGTTATTTAGGAACAGATGCCTACGGGCAGTACTTC.